This TCR beta chain stems from a study of blood T cell repertoires in COVID-19. Study summary: The United States, Italy and Spain were the sources of the acute and convalescent COVID-19 samples. The analysed material was cDNA or gDNA that came from T cells, B-cell-depleted T cells, or PBMCs.

The V end was cut by 0 bases, the J end by 5 bases, with 16 bases between. CDR1 and CDR2 from the germline V gene are MNHEY and SVGAGI. This CDR3 contains 16 residues. The authors' processing: Amplification from reference gene primers served as the basis for estimated nucleated cell counts. Here immunoSEQ multiplex PCR was the method, and the copy in TCRdb shows in-frame clones only, minus some. V and J calls and clone size follow that table, whereas D and trimming were derived from the DNA. The data contain 200,000 to 250,000 clones, 80% to 90% of them singletons. This receptor was obtained from a man aged 50-59 years who had recovered from COVID-19. The sequencing sample was made of peripheral blood. The gene calls are TRBV6-5 and TRBJ1-1; D gene unclear. The CDR3 reads CASSYSPGPEGTEAFF. CDR3 DNA sequence: TGTGCCAGCAGTTACTCCCCAGGCCCCGAGGGAACTGAAGCTTTCTTT.